The rows below give T cell receptor beta chains drawn from one sample of a study of tumor-infiltrating lymphocytes in primary liver carcinoma. TCRdb reprocessed the multiplex PCR reads via MiXCR and lists one record per CDR3 protein. The data show approximately 310,000 distinct CDR3 sequences, 50% to 70% seen once. Source material: peripheral blood. The receptors were sampled from a man aged 40-50 years with primary liver carcinoma and hepatitis B virus infection. Each CDR3 is given without its conserved first and last residue.

V gene	J gene	CDR3 protein
TRBV12-3/TRBV12-4	TRBJ1-4	ASSRRQGGEKLF
TRBV11-2	TRBJ1-1	ASSPALAARGSEAF
TRBV7-9	TRBJ1-6	ASIGQGNIGNSPLH
TRBV6-1	TRBJ1-1	ACRRGNTEAF
TRBV29-1	TRBJ2-7	SVERCPRTGAYEQY
TRBV11-2	TRBJ2-7	ASNSTSGQGEQY
TRBV5-1	TRBJ1-1	ASGWGQNTEAF
TRBV12-3/TRBV12-4	TRBJ2-7	ASSGPQLSYEQH
TRBV11-2	TRBJ1-1	ASSFRGHTVAC
TRBV5-1	TRBJ2-5	ASSSAGETQY
TRBV2	TRBJ2-2	ASSESRAGELS
TRBV6-2/TRBV6-3	TRBJ2-1	ASSLGPGEMKMNEQF
TRBV5-6	TRBJ2-1	ASSSLELSYNEQF
TRBV6-1	TRBJ1-2	AAFSGLPSYGYT
TRBV28	TRBJ2-2	ASSSTSLVTGELF
TRBV4-3	TRBJ2-2	ASSQDPGADTGELF
TRBV4-1	TRBJ1-5	ASSQDAAGGGNQPQH
TRBV5-6	TRBJ1-2	ASSLDGLVDGYT
TRBV28	TRBJ1-6	ASRPVRGQHNSPPH
TRBV5-4	TRBJ2-5	ASGWKGQKETQY
TRBV19	TRBJ2-2	ASSIRGGDTGELF
TRBV11-1	TRBJ2-1	ASSLARGNGSSYNEQF
TRBV12-3/TRBV12-4	TRBJ2-1	ASSPQNEWF
TRBV6-2/TRBV6-3	TRBJ2-6	ASSHAARSSVANVLT
TRBV4-1	TRBJ1-1	ASSQEENAPLNTEAF
TRBV12-3/TRBV12-4	TRBJ2-1	PSRTGTGRFSEQF
TRBV5-6	TRBJ1-6	ASGFLNSPLH
TRBV29-1	TRBJ2-7	SVGLDYEQY
TRBV11-1	TRBJ2-1	ASIWGLTVSSSCNEQF
TRBV11-3	TRBJ2-1	DNSLAGPINEQF